This TCR beta chain is from a study of CD8 T cells in ankylosing spondylitis. General study results and limits: Ankylosing spondylitis blood appeared to be characterized by a TCR beta motif of about 8 highly homologous variants.

TCRdb used MiXCR to reprocess the 5' RACE reads, holding one entry per CDR3 protein. The table lists around 490,000 distinct CDR3 sequences, approximately 5.3% of them singletons, with roughly 3.3% in the top ten. Per germline, CDR1 SEHNR and CDR2 FQNEAQ (reference sequence). Trimming pared 2 bases from V and 7 bases from J, leaving 15 bases between. The CDR3 covers 15 residues. In this sample, this clonotype turned up many times. Its antigen is unknown. Source material: blood, either unsorted or a sorted T cell fraction (not recorded which). The genes are TRBV7-9 and TRBJ2-1, with a possible D match to TRBD2 (6 bases). The receptor was isolated from a male donor with ankylosing spondylitis. The CDR3 spells CASSLLLGGRNEQFF. The CDR3 bases are TGTGCCAGCAGCTTATTATTGGGTGGGAGGAATGAGCAGTTCTTC.